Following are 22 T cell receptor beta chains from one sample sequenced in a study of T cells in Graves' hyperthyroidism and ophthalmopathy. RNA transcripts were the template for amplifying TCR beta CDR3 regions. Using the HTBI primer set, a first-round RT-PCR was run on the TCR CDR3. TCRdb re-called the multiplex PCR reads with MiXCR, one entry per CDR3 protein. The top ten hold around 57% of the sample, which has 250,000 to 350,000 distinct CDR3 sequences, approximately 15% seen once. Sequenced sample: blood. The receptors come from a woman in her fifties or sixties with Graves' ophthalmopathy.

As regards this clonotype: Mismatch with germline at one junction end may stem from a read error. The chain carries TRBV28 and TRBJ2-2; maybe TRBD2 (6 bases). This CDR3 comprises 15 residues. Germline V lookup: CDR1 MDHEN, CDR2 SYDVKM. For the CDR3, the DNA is TGTGCCAGCAGTTTTGACAGAATGAACACCGGGGGGCTGTTTTTT. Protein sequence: CASSFDRMNTGGLFF.

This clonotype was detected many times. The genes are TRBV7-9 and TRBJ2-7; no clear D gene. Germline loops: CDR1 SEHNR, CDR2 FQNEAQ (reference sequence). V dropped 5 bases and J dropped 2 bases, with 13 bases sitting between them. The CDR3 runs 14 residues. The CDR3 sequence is CASSLTGQPYEQYF. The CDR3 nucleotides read TGTGCCAGCAGCCTAACCGGGCAACCCTACGAGCAGTACTTC.

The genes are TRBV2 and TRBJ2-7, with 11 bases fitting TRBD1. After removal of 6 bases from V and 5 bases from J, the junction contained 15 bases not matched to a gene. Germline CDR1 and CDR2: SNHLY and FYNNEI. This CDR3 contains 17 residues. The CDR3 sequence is CASSMGSGQGEVDEQYF. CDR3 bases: TGTGCCAGCAGCATGGGTTCGGGACAGGGGGAAGTCGACGAGCAGTACTTC.

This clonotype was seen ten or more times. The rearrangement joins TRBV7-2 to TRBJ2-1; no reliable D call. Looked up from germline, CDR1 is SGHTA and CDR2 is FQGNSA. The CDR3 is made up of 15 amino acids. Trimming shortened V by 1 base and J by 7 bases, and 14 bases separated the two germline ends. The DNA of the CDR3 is TGTGCCAGCAGCTTAGGGACCCACTCAGCAAATGAGCAGTTCTTC. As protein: CASSLGTHSANEQFF. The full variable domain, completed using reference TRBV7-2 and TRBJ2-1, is GAGVSQSPSNKVTEKGKDVELRCDPISGHTALYWYRQSLGQGLEFLIYFQGNSAPDKSGLPSDRFSAERTGGSVSTLTIQRTQQEDSAVYLCASSLGTHSANEQFFGPGTRLTVL.

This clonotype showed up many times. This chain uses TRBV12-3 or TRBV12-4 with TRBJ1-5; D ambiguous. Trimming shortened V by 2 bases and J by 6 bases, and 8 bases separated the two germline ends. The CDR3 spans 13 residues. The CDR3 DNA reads TGTGCCAGCAGTTTAATTCAGCGTCAGCCCCAGCATTTT. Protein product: CASSLIQRQPQHF.

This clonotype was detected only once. As DNA, the CDR3 is TGTGCCAGCAGCTCCAGCGGGGGTGATTCACCCCTCCACTTT. Protein sequence: CASSSSGGDSPLHF. The gene calls are TRBV11-2 and TRBJ1-6; perhaps TRBD1 as D (5 bases). From germline, CDR1 is SGHAT and CDR2 FQNNGV. The ends were cut back, 4 bases at V and 8 bases at J, with 12 bases in the middle. CDR3 length: 14 residues.

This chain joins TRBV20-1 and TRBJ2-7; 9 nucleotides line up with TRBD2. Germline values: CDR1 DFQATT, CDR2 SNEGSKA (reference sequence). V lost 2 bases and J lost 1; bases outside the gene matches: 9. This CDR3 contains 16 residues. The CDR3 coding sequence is TGCAGTGCTAGACCTCGACTGACTAGCGGTTCCTACGAGCAGTACTTC. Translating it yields CSARPRLTSGSYEQYF.

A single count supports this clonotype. CDR3 loop: CASRVIGGGRGEQFF. The CDR3 DNA is TGTGCCAGTAGAGTAATCGGGGGGGGGCGGGGTGAGCAGTTCTTC. The rearrangement joins TRBV19 to TRBJ2-1, with 8 bases identical to TRBD2. Germline loops: CDR1 LNHDA, CDR2 SQIVND (reference sequence). CDR3 length: 15 residues. Trimming cost V 6 bases and J 9 bases; bases outside gene matches: 13.

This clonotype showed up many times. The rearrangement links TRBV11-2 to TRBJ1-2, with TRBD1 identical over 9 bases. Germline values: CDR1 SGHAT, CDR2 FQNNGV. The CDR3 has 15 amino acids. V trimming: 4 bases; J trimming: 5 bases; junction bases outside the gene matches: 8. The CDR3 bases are TGTGCCAGCAGCTCGGACAGGGGCGGATATTATGGCTACACCTTC. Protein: CASSSDRGGYYGYTF.

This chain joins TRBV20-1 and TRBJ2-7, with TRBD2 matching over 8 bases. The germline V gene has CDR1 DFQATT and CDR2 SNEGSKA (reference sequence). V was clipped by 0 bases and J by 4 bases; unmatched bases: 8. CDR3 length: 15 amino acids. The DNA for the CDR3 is TGCAGTGCTAGAGATGGGTTTAGCGGGAAGTACGAGCAGTACTTC. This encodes CSARDGFSGKYEQYF.

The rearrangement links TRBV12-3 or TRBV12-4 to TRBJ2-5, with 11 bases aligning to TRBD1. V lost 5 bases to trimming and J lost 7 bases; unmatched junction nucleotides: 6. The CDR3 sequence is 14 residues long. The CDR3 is CASSGDRGRGTQYF. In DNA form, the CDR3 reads TGTGCCAGCAGTGGGGACAGGGGGAGGGGGACCCAGTACTTC.

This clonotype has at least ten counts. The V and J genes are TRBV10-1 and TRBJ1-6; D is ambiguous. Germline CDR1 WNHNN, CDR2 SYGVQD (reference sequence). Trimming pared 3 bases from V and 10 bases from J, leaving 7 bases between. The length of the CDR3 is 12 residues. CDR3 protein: CASSDPGSPLHF. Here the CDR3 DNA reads TGCGCCAGCAGTGACCCCGGCTCACCCCTCCACTTT.

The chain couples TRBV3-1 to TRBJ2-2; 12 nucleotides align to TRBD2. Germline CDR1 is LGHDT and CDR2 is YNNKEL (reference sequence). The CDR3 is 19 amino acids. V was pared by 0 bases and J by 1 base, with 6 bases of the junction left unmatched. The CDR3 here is CASSQESASGGVNTGELFF. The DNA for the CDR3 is TGTGCCAGCAGCCAAGAATCGGCTAGCGGGGGGGTGAACACCGGGGAGCTGTTTTTT.

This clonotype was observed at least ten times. CDR3 bases: TGTGCCAGCAGCAAGGGGGACTACGCACTACGAGAGACCCAGTACTTC. Translated, it gives CASSKGDYALRETQYF. The chain uses TRBV6-1 and TRBJ2-5; D may be TRBD2 (7 bases). The CDR3 is made up of 16 amino acids. Germline CDR1 is MNHNS and CDR2 is SASEGT. Trimming took 6 bases from V and 4 from J, leaving 21 bases between them.

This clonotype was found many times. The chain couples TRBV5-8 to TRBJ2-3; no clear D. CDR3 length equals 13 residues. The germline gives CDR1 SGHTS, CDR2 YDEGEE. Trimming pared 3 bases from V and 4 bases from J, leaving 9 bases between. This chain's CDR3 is CASSSSPSDTQYF. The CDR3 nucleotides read TGTGCCAGCAGCTCCTCGCCTTCAGATACGCAGTATTTT.

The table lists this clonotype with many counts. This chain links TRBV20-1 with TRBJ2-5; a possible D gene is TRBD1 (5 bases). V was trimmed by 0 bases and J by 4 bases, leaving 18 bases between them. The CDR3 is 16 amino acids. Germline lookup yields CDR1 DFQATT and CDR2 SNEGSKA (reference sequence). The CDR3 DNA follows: TGCAGTGCTAGAGATCCTAGAGGCAACAGGCGAGAGACCCAGTACTTC. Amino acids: CSARDPRGNRRETQYF.

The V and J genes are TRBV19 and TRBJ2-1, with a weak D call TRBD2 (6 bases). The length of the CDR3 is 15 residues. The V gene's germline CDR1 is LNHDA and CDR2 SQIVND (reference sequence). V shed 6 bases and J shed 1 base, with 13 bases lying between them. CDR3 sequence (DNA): TGTGCCAGTAGGCAATCCGGGACTTCCTACAATGAGCAGTTCTTC. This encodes CASRQSGTSYNEQFF.

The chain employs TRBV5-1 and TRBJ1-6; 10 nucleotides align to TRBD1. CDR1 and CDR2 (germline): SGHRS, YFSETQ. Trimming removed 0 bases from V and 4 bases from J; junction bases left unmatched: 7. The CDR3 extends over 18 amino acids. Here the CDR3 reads CASSLVRGTGEYNSPLHF. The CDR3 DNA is TGCGCCAGCAGCTTGGTCAGGGGGACAGGGGAATATAATTCACCCCTCCACTTT.

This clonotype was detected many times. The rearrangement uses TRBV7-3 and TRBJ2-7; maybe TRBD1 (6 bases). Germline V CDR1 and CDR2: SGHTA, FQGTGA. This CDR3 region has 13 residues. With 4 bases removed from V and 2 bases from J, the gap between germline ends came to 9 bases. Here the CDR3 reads CASSSGHAYEQYF. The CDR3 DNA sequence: TGTGCCAGCAGCTCGGGACATGCCTACGAGCAGTACTTC.

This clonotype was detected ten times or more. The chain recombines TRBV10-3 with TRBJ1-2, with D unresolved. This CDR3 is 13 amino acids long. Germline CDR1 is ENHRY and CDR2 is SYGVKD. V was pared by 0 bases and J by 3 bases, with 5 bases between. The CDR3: CAISESSDYGYTF. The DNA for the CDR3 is TGTGCCATCAGTGAGTCCAGCGACTATGGCTACACCTTC.

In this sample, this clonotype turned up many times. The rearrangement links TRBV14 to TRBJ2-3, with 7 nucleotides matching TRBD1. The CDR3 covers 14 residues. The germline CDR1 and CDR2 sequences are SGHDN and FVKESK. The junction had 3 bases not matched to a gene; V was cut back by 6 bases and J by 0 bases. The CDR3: CASRGTASTDTQYF. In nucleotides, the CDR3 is TGTGCCAGCAGGGGGACAGCTAGCACAGATACGCAGTATTTT. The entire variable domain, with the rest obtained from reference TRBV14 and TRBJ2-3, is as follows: EAGVTQFPSHSVIEKGQTVTLRCDPISGHDNLYWYRRVMGKEIKFLLHFVKESKQDESGMPNNRFLAERTGGTYSTLKVQPAELEDSGVYFCASRGTASTDTQYFGPGTRLTVL.

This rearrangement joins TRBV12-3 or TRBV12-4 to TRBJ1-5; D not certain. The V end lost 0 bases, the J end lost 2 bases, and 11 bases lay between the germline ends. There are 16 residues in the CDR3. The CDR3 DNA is TGTGCCAGCAGTTTAGCCATCGGACGGGGCAATCAGCCCCAGCATTTT. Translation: CASSLAIGRGNQPQHF.